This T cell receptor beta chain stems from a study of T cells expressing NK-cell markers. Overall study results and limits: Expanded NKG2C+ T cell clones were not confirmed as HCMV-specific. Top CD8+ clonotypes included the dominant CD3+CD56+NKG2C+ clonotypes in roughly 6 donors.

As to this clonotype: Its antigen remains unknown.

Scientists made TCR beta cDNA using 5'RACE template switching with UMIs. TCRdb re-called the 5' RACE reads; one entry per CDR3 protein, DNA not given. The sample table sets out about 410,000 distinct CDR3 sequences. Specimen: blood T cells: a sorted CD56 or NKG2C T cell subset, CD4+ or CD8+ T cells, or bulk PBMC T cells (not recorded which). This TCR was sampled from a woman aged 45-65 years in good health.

CDR3 region: CASSSRRLAGGFTGELFF. The V call is TRBV6-2 or TRBV6-3, the J call TRBJ2-2; TCRdb names TRBD2, which stays unverified in the absence of DNA. This CDR3 is 18 amino acids long. Germline CDR1 reads MNHEY; CDR2 reads SVGEGT.